The 26 T cell receptor beta chains listed next were all sequenced from one sample in a study of cytomegalovirus exposure and HLA in healthy donors. Amplification used 60 Vbeta primers and 13 Jbeta primers. TCRdb keeps only in-frame clones here, not all; method: immunoSEQ multiplex PCR. Among approximately 76,000 clones listed, approximately 79% were seen once. The sample comprised PBMCs. All receptors come from a man between 25 and 39 years old in good health and CMV-seronegative.

The V gene is TRBV5-1, the J gene TRBJ2-7; D remains unclear. Germline CDR1 and CDR2: SGHRS and YFSETQ. V shed 0 bases and J shed 2 bases, with 6 bases lying between them. The CDR3 runs to 13 residues. As DNA, the CDR3 is TGCGCCAGCAGCTTGGGCCCGGCCTACGAGCAGTACTTC. It is translated as CASSLGPAYEQYF.

The V and J genes are TRBV6-7 and TRBJ1-5; tentative D call: TRBD1 (5 bases). TRBV6-7 counts as an open reading frame of uncertain function. CDR3 length equals 13 residues. V lost 5 bases and J 9 bases, leaving 14 bases between the germline ends. Here the CDR3 DNA reads TGTGCCAGCAGTACCCGGACATGGCCGCCCCAGCATTTT. Its protein product is CASSTRTWPPQHF.

This chain joins TRBV18 and TRBJ2-1, with 7 positions matching TRBD2. CDR3 length equals 15 residues. J gave up 5 bases and V 5 bases, and 9 bases lay outside the gene matches. CDR1 and CDR2 (germline): KGHSH, LQKENI. CDR3 coding DNA: TGTGCCAGCTCAGACCGGGACTATGTCCACAATGAGCAGTTCTTC. It is translated as CASSDRDYVHNEQFF. The entire variable domain, with the rest obtained from reference TRBV18 and TRBJ2-1, is as follows: NAGVMQNPRHLVRRRGQEARLRCSPMKGHSHVYWYRQLPEEGLKFMVYLQKENIIDESGMPKERFSAEFPKEGPSILRIQQVVRGDSAAYFCASSDRDYVHNEQFFGPGTRLTVL.

Only a few counts were recorded for this clone. CDR3: CASSPHRQETQYF. CDR3 nucleotides: TGTGCCAGCAGCCCGCACCGGCAAGAGACCCAGTACTTC. This chain joins TRBV7-8 and TRBJ2-5; D is unresolved. V was clipped by 5 bases and J by 2 bases, with 9 bases between them. The germline V gene has CDR1 SGHVS and CDR2 FQNEAQ. The CDR3 contains 13 residues.

This chain connects TRBV2 to TRBJ2-2, with 7 nucleotides matching TRBD1. From germline, CDR1 is SNHLY and CDR2 FYNNEI. This CDR3 is 15 amino acids long. The V and J ends lost 6 bases and 0 bases, in that order; junction bases with no gene match: 4. As DNA, the CDR3 is TGTGCCAGCAGCCGGGACAGATCGAACACCGGGGAGCTGTTTTTT. As protein: CASSRDRSNTGELFF.

The chain has TRBV30 and TRBJ1-5; the match to TRBD1 covers 7 bases. Germline CDR1 and CDR2: GTSNPN and SVGIG (reference sequence). The CDR3 totals 15 residues. J gave up 3 bases and V 0 bases, and 5 bases lay outside the gene matches. The CDR3 DNA follows: TGTGCCTGGAGTGTACGGGGACAGATCAATCAGCCCCAGCATTTT. Its protein is CAWSVRGQINQPQHF.

The chain links TRBV29-1 to TRBJ1-2; no reliable D call. The V end was cut by 8 bases, the J end by 5 bases, with 18 bases between. This CDR3 has 13 residues. In germline, CDR1 is SQVTM, CDR2 ANQGSEA. CDR3 sequence reads: CSHTSSPGYGYTF. The CDR3 DNA is TGCAGCCATACGAGTAGTCCGGGGTATGGCTACACCTTC.

This clone was picked up a small number of times. The CDR3 bases are TGCGCCAGCAGCCACCACGGGCGGGGGCTTTACAATGAGCAGTTCTTC. Translated: CASSHHGRGLYNEQFF. The rearrangement links TRBV4-1 to TRBJ2-1; D may be TRBD2 (7 bases). CDR1 is MGHRA, CDR2 YSYEKL, per germline. The CDR3 is 16 amino acids. Trimming shortened V by 3 bases and J by 4 bases, and 16 bases separated the two germline ends.

The DNA of the CDR3 is TGTGCCAGCAGCCTGAGGCCAGCTGGAAACACCATATATTTT. It translates to CASSLRPAGNTIYF. The J gene is TRBJ1-3, the V gene TRBV5-8; D not resolved. With 4 bases removed from V and 2 bases from J, the gap between germline ends came to 10 bases. The CDR3 has 14 residues. CDR1 SGHTS and CDR2 YDEGEE come from the germline V gene.

The V call is TRBV6-5, the J call TRBJ2-7, with D perhaps TRBD1 (6 bases). The CDR3 length is 13 residues. Germline CDR1 and CDR2: MNHEY and SVGAGI. Trimming stripped 7 bases from V and 9 bases from J, with 19 bases between. The CDR3 DNA sequence: TGTGCCAGCACCACTCACAGGGCCGGGCGGCAGTACTTC. Its protein product is CASTTHRAGRQYF.

This chain links TRBV18 with TRBJ2-2; D is uncertain. This CDR3 has 16 residues. The germline gives CDR1 KGHSH, CDR2 LQKENI. Trimming took off 2 bases at V and 0 bases at J, with 10 bases between the two ends. The CDR3 spells CASSPRRGANTGELFF. The CDR3 DNA sequence: TGTGCCAGCTCACCAAGGAGAGGAGCGAACACCGGGGAGCTGTTTTTT.

The genes are TRBV6-1 and TRBJ1-1; tentative D call: TRBD1 (5 bases). CDR3 length: 13 residues. From germline, CDR1 is MNHNS and CDR2 SASEGT. V was shortened by 0 bases and J by 11 bases, with 13 bases between the two germline ends. This CDR3 is CASSEAGGITAFF. In DNA, the CDR3 is TGTGCCAGCAGTGAAGCGGGGGGGATAACGGCTTTCTTT.

V and J are TRBV16 and TRBJ2-7; D ambiguous. Germline CDR1 reads KGHSY; CDR2 reads FQNENV. V was trimmed by 5 bases and J by 2 bases, leaving 7 bases between them. The CDR3 length is 12 residues. The CDR3 DNA is TGTGCCAGCAGCGGCCAAGCCTACGAGCAGTACTTC. This codes for CASSGQAYEQYF.

The gene calls are TRBV6-5 and TRBJ2-3, with 11 bases identical to TRBD2. Germline V CDR1 and CDR2: MNHEY, SVGAGI. The CDR3 extends over 16 amino acids. V was clipped by 3 bases and J by 4 bases; unmatched bases: 6. DNA of the CDR3: TGTGCCAGCAGTTATTCCGTAGCGGGGGGGCCAGATACGCAGTATTTT. This sequence encodes CASSYSVAGGPDTQYF.

Notes on this clone: The sample contains more than one DNA sequence encoding this CDR3. The rearrangement uses TRBV25-1 and TRBJ2-5; 14 bases line up with TRBD2. From germline, CDR1 is MGHDK and CDR2 SYGVNS. Unmatched junction bases numbered 7, after V lost 8 bases and J lost 5 bases. The CDR3 covers 15 residues. The CDR3 DNA reads as TGTGCCAGCGCGACTAGCGGGGGGGCGGGGGAGACCCAGTACTTC. Protein product: CASATSGGAGETQYF.

The rearrangement links TRBV18 to TRBJ2-1, with 8 positions matching TRBD2. Per the germline V gene, CDR1 is KGHSH and CDR2 is LQKENI. The CDR3 has 14 residues. Trimming at V came to 5 bases and at J to 9 bases, leaving 9 bases not matched to a gene. The chain's CDR3 is CASSGSGGLGEQFF. DNA for the CDR3: TGTGCCAGCTCAGGAAGCGGGGGCCTCGGTGAGCAGTTCTTC.

This clone was recorded a few times. V usage is TRBV27 and J usage is TRBJ1-2, with 8 bases lining up with TRBD1. The germline gives CDR1 MNHEY, CDR2 SMNVEV (reference sequence). V lost 4 bases and J lost 8; bases outside the gene matches: 6. There are 13 residues in the CDR3. CDR3 loop: CASSSPTGEGYTF. The CDR3 DNA is TGTGCCAGCAGTTCCCCGACAGGGGAAGGCTACACCTTC.

The chain links TRBV6-5 to TRBJ1-3; TRBD1 aligns across 7 bases. V shed 2 bases, J shed 0 bases, and the junction held 4 bases outside the gene matches. Germline V CDR1 and CDR2: MNHEY, SVGAGI. This CDR3 comprises 16 residues. The chain's CDR3 is CASSYNAGGSGNTIYF. DNA of the CDR3: TGTGCCAGCAGTTACAATGCAGGGGGCTCTGGAAACACCATATATTTT.

The chain recombines TRBV4-3 with TRBJ1-1; weak D call: TRBD1 (5 bases). The V end was cut by 0 bases, the J end by 5 bases, with 10 bases between. CDR1 LGHNA and CDR2 YSLEER come from the germline V gene. The CDR3 is 14 amino acids. The CDR3 sequence is CASSQDIGGTEAFF. The CDR3, as DNA: TGCGCCAGCAGCCAAGATATCGGGGGGACTGAAGCTTTCTTT.

This clone was seen a single time. The chain joins TRBV6-5 to TRBJ1-4; 8 nucleotides match TRBD1. The germline V gene has CDR1 MNHEY and CDR2 SVGAGI. The CDR3 contains 14 residues. V was clipped by 6 bases and J by 7 bases; unmatched bases: 7. CDR3 in DNA: TGTGCCAGCAGATTCAGGACAGGGAGTGAAAAACTGTTTTTT. Translation: CASRFRTGSEKLFF.

The CDR3 DNA reads TGTGCCAGTAGTCAAGTCAGTTCAAACACTGAAGCTTTCTTT. Residues: CASSQVSSNTEAFF. The V and J genes are TRBV19 and TRBJ1-1; D uncertain. V was trimmed by 5 bases and J by 2 bases, leaving 12 bases between them. Germline V gene data show CDR1 as LNHDA and CDR2 as SQIVND (reference sequence). This CDR3 has 14 amino acids.

The rearrangement links TRBV5-5 to TRBJ2-7; the match to TRBD1 covers 7 bases. Trimming at V came to 0 bases and at J to 3 bases, leaving 6 bases not matched to a gene. The germline CDR1 and CDR2 sequences are SGHKS and YYEKEE (reference sequence). This CDR3 region has 15 residues. CDR3: CASSLGQGNYYEQYF. The CDR3 DNA is TGTGCCAGCAGCTTGGGACAGGGAAATTACTACGAGCAGTACTTC. The complete variable domain, with remaining parts taken from reference TRBV5-5 and TRBJ2-7, reads DAGVTQSPTHLIKTRGQQVTLRCSPISGHKSVSWYQQVLGQGPQFIFQYYEKEERGRGNFPDRFSARQFPNYSSELNVNALLLGDSALYLCASSLGQGNYYEQYFGPGTRLTVT.

The chain uses TRBV27 and TRBJ2-1; the D is unclear. Trimming cost V 8 bases and J 7 bases, with 12 bases left between them. The CDR3 extends over 12 amino acids. The germline CDR1 and CDR2 sequences are MNHEY and SMNVEV (reference sequence). CDR3 sequence: CASRAQLNEQFF. The CDR3, as DNA: TGTGCCAGCCGTGCCCAGTTGAATGAGCAGTTCTTC.

This clone was observed at least ten times. The gene calls are TRBV6-6 and TRBJ1-1, with D possibly TRBD1 on 6 matching bases. Trimming stripped 7 bases from V and 3 bases from J, with 9 bases between. The CDR3 is made up of 12 amino acids. CDR1 and CDR2 (germline): MNHNY, SVGAGI (reference sequence). The CDR3 loop is CASKQGYTEAFF. CDR3 in DNA: TGTGCCAGCAAACAGGGTTACACTGAAGCTTTCTTT.

The chain links TRBV27 to TRBJ2-6, with D possibly TRBD1 on 5 matching bases. The germline gives CDR1 MNHEY, CDR2 SMNVEV (reference sequence). V gave up 4 bases and J gave up 0 bases, with 7 bases separating them. The CDR3 length is 15 residues. Here the CDR3 reads CASSSRVSGANVLTF. Here the CDR3 DNA reads TGTGCCAGCAGTTCCAGGGTCTCTGGGGCCAACGTCCTGACTTTC.

The V call is TRBV13, the J call TRBJ2-7, with 8 bases aligning to TRBD2. Germline values: CDR1 PRHDT, CDR2 FYEKMQ (reference sequence). The CDR3 has 14 residues. V lost 5 bases to trimming and J lost 0 bases; unmatched junction nucleotides: 3. The CDR3 DNA reads TGTGCCAGCAGCCTTAGCGGGGTCTCCTACGAGCAGTACTTC. It translates to CASSLSGVSYEQYF.